The 5 T cell receptor beta chains below were found in one sample sequenced in a study of T cell repertoires in cytomegalovirus infection. TCRdb reprocessed the reads via MiXCR and lists one record per CDR3 protein. The repertoire holds around 300,000 distinct CDR3 sequences, with around a tenth as singletons. The sample taken for sequencing was PBMCs. Receptors were obtained from a human donor in good health (CMV status not recorded). Some clones in this sample may be carry-over from other donors' samples.

This rearrangement joins TRBV7-2 to TRBJ1-5; D gene ambiguous. The CDR3 is made up of 15 amino acids. Trimming removed 3 bases at V and 1 base at J, with 10 bases between. Germline V gives CDR1 SGHTA, CDR2 FQGNSA. This CDR3 is CASSLGHQSNQPQHF. CDR3 nucleotides: TGTGCCAGCAGCTTGGGCCACCAAAGCAATCAGCCCCAGCATTTT.

This clonotype was counted ten times or more. The chain employs TRBV7-2 and TRBJ2-5, with D tentatively TRBD1 or TRBD2 (5 bases each). V was trimmed by 5 bases and J by 2 bases, leaving 15 bases between them. CDR1 and CDR2 from the germline V gene are SGHTA and FQGNSA. This CDR3 spans 15 amino acids. CDR3 sequence reads: CASSPRPGPQETQYF. In nucleotides, the CDR3 is TGTGCCAGCAGCCCTCGACCGGGACCACAAGAGACCCAGTACTTC.

The table lists this clonotype with a few counts. The chain links TRBV7-9 to TRBJ2-3; 10 nucleotides match TRBD1. There are 21 residues in the CDR3. From germline, CDR1 is SEHNR and CDR2 FQNEAQ (reference sequence). The junction had 22 bases not matched to a gene; V was cut back by 5 bases and J by 2 bases. This chain's CDR3 is CASSLRDRGRIPPLFTDTQYF. The CDR3 bases are TGTGCCAGCAGCCTACGGGACAGGGGCCGAATACCCCCCCTCTTCACAGATACGCAGTATTTT.

The chain links TRBV27 to TRBJ1-1; a weak D match, TRBD1 (6 bases). The CDR3 contains 15 residues. Germline CDR1 is MNHEY and CDR2 is SMNVEV (reference sequence). V was pared by 6 bases and J by 5 bases, with 19 bases between. CDR3 amino acids: CASSLGIGGGTEAFF. CDR3 in DNA: TGTGCCAGCAGCCTGGGCATCGGGGGCGGGACTGAAGCTTTCTTT.

This clonotype was observed many times. The chain has TRBV12-3 or TRBV12-4 and TRBJ2-1; 9 nucleotides align to TRBD1. This CDR3 has 15 amino acids. The J segment lost 2 bases and the V segment lost 6 bases, leaving 5 bases of the junction unmatched. This CDR3 reads CASRSGQGAYNEQFF. In DNA, the CDR3 is TGTGCCAGCAGATCGGGACAGGGAGCCTACAATGAGCAGTTCTTC.